These 14 T cell receptor beta chains were sequenced from one sample in a study of human T cells and chemical hapten exposure. Time point reported: pre-sensitization, week 0. The treatment: therapeutic diphenylcyclopropenone sensitization with weekly scalp DPC. In TCRdb, the RACE reads were re-called with MiXCR into one record per CDR3 protein. The sample has around 330,000 distinct CDR3 sequences; over 5% are singletons. Source: whole blood, taken in connection with sensitization to the hapten diphenylcyclopropenone (DPC). The source of these receptors is a woman in her late teens or twenties with alopecia areata. Some clones in this sample may be carry-over from other donors' samples.

Turning to this clonotype: Being one base from a much bigger clone, this may be a read error. The J gene is TRBJ2-5, the V gene TRBV13, with 7 bases that match TRBD1. Per the germline V gene, CDR1 is PRHDT and CDR2 is FYEKMQ (reference sequence). This CDR3 spans 14 amino acids. The CDR3 sequence: CASSLWDSKETRYF. CDR3 DNA sequence: TGTGCCAGCAGCTTATGGGACAGCAAAGAGACCCGGTACTTC.

Worth noting for this clonotype: In this CDR3 the conserved last residue, phenylalanine or tryptophan, is missing, so a read error is likely. The gene calls are TRBV6-1 and TRBJ1-6; tentatively, D is TRBD1 (5 bases). Germline loops: CDR1 MNHNS, CDR2 SASEGT. This CDR3 is built from 14 residues. Trimming took off 5 bases at V and 5 bases at J, with 10 bases between the two ends. DNA of the CDR3: TGTGCCAGCAGTCGACAGAATGATAATTCACCCCTCCACTAT. As protein: CASSRQNDNSPLHY.

This clonotype was seen ten or more times. The rearrangement links TRBV3-1 to TRBJ1-1; TRBD1 might be the D (5 bases). Looked up from germline, CDR1 is LGHDT and CDR2 is YNNKEL (reference sequence). V was shortened by 3 bases and J by 0 bases, with 8 bases between the two germline ends. CDR3 size: 14 residues. The CDR3 nucleotides read TGTGCCAGCAGCCAGACGGGACTGAACACTGAAGCTTTCTTT. This translates into CASSQTGLNTEAFF. The whole variable domain, remainder taken from reference TRBV3-1 and TRBJ1-1, is DTAVSQTPKYLVTQMGNDKSIKCEQNLGHDTMYWYKQDSKKFLKIMFSYNNKELIINETVPNRFSPKSPDKAHLNLHINSLELGDSAVYFCASSQTGLNTEAFFGQGTRLTVV.

This clonotype came up many times. The chain combines TRBV5-1 with TRBJ2-2; 7 bases are shared with TRBD2. Trimming took 0 bases from V and 0 from J; bases not matched to a gene: 8. The CDR3 has 18 residues. The V gene's germline CDR1 is SGHRS and CDR2 YFSETQ. The CDR3 is CASSLDPGTIANTGELFF. In nucleotides, the CDR3 is TGCGCCAGCAGCTTGGATCCAGGGACTATCGCGAACACCGGGGAGCTGTTTTTT.

In this sample, this clonotype turned up a few times. This rearrangement joins TRBV4-3 to TRBJ2-1, with D unclear. Germline V lookup: CDR1 LGHNA, CDR2 YSLEER. The CDR3 is made up of 12 amino acids. The ends were cut back, 1 base at V and 10 bases at J, with 8 bases in the middle. The CDR3 DNA reads TGCGCCAGCAGCCAAGGAGAGTTGGAGCAGTTCTTC. It translates to CASSQGELEQFF.

This clonotype came up a few times. J is TRBJ1-5 and V is TRBV12-3 or TRBV12-4; no firm D call. CDR3 length: 15 amino acids. Trimming left V 5 bases short and J 1 base short, with 12 bases between. The CDR3 is CASSAHSGSNQPQHF. The CDR3 coding sequence is TGTGCCAGCAGTGCTCACAGCGGGAGCAATCAGCCCCAGCATTTT.

The V and J genes are TRBV12-3 or TRBV12-4 and TRBJ1-2; maybe TRBD1 (6 bases). The V and J ends lost 3 bases and 6 bases respectively, with 8 bases between them. This CDR3 has 12 amino acids. The CDR3 reads CASSFGGNGYTF. CDR3 in DNA: TGTGCCAGCAGTTTCGGGGGCAATGGCTACACCTTC.

The table lists this clonotype with many counts. The gene calls are TRBV12-3 or TRBV12-4 and TRBJ2-1; the D call may be TRBD1 or TRBD2 (5 bases each). The CDR3 has 15 residues. Trimming took off 0 bases at V and 9 bases at J, with 15 bases between the two ends. Here the CDR3 DNA reads TGTGCCAGCAGTTTAGCGGTCGTCGGGGCTACTGAGCAGTTCTTC. It is translated as CASSLAVVGATEQFF.

This clonotype was seen at least ten times. The V call is TRBV3-1, the J call TRBJ2-7; TRBD1 matches 7 bases. The CDR3 loop spans 14 amino acids. V lost 4 bases and J lost 2; bases outside the gene matches: 5. The V gene's germline CDR1 is LGHDT and CDR2 YNNKEL (reference sequence). The CDR3 DNA sequence: TGTGCCAGCAGCCCTCGCGGACAGGCCTACGAGCAGTACTTC. Its translation: CASSPRGQAYEQYF.

The rearrangement joins TRBV9 to TRBJ2-3; possible D gene TRBD2, 6 bases. The CDR3 covers 13 residues. V was trimmed by 0 bases and J by 8 bases, leaving 10 bases between them. Germline CDR1 reads SGDLS; CDR2 reads YYNGEE. The DNA for the CDR3 is TGTGCCAGCAGCGTAGTTGAGGGAGGTACGCAGTATTTT. This sequence encodes CASSVVEGGTQYF.

The chain links TRBV9 to TRBJ2-4; 9 bases align to TRBD2. Germline loops: CDR1 SGDLS, CDR2 YYNGEE. This CDR3 contains 17 residues. V dropped 0 bases and J dropped 5; count of bases not matched to a gene: 9. CDR3 DNA: TGTGCCAGCAGCGTAGCTCAGGCGGGGGGGCCCGAAAACATTCAGTACTTC. The encoded protein is CASSVAQAGGPENIQYF.

The V call is TRBV18, the J call TRBJ2-7; 8 bases are shared with TRBD2. Germline-derived CDR1 and CDR2 are KGHSH and LQKENI. Trimming at V came to 3 bases and at J to 7 bases, leaving 11 bases not matched to a gene. CDR3 length: 15 amino acids. The CDR3 protein is CASSPIAGQSGEQYF. The CDR3 coding sequence is TGTGCCAGCTCACCGATAGCGGGGCAGTCGGGGGAGCAGTACTTC.

This sequence joins TRBV7-6 and TRBJ2-5; tentatively, D is TRBD2 (6 bases). CDR3 length equals 18 residues. V was clipped by 1 base and J by 5 bases, with 23 bases between them. The germline gives CDR1 SGHVS, CDR2 FNYEAQ. The CDR3: CASSLVVYLSPGTETQYF. DNA for the CDR3: TGTGCCAGCAGCTTAGTGGTTTACCTCTCACCCGGGACTGAGACCCAGTACTTC.

This CDR3 reads CASSLRQLGPDTQYF. The CDR3 bases are TGTGCCAGCAGTTTAAGACAGTTAGGCCCAGATACGCAGTATTTT. The V gene is TRBV12-3 or TRBV12-4, the J gene TRBJ2-3, with D possibly being TRBD1 (5 bases). V lost 2 bases and J lost 4, with 13 bases in between. The CDR3 length is 15 residues.